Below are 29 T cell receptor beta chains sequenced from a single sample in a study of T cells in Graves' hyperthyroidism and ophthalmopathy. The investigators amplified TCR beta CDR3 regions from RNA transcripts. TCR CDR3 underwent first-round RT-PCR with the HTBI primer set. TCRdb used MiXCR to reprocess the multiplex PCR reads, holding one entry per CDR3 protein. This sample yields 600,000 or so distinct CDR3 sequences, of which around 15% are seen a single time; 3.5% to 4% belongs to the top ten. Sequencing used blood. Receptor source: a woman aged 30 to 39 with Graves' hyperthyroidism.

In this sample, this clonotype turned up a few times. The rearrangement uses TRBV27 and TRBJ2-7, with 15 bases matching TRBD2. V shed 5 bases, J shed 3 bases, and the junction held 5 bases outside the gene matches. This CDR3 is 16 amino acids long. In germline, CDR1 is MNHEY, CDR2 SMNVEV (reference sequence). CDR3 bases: TGTGCCAGCAGTCTTCGGACTAGCGGGAGGGACTACGAGCAGTACTTC. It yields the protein CASSLRTSGRDYEQYF.

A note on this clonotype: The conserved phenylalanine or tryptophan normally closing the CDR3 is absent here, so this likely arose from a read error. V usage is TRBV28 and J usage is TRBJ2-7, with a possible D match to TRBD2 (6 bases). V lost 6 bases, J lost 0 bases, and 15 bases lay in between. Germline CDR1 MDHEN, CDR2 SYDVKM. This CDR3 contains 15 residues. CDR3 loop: CASSGNRDFSYEQYL. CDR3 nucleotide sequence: TGTGCCAGCAGCGGAAACCGGGACTTCTCCTACGAGCAGTACCTC.

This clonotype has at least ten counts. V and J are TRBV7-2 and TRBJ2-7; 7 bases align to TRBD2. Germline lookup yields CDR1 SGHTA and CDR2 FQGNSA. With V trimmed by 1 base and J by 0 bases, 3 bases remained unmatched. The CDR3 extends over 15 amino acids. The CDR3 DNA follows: TGTGCCAGCAGCTTAGGGCTAGCGGTCTCCTACGAGCAGTACTTC. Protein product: CASSLGLAVSYEQYF.

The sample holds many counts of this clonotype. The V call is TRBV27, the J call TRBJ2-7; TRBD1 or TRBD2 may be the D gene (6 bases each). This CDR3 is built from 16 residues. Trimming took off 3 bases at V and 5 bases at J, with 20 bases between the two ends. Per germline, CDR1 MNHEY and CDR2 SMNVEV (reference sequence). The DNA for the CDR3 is TGTGCCAGCAGTTTGTGGGGTGGGGGGCAAGTCGACGAGCAGTACTTC. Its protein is CASSLWGGGQVDEQYF.

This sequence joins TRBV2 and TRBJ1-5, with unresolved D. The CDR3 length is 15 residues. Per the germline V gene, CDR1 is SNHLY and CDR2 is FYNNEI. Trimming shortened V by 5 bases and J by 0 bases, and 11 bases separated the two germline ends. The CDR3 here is CASSSGLPSNQPQHF. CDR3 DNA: TGTGCCAGCAGTTCAGGTTTACCTAGCAATCAGCCCCAGCATTTT.

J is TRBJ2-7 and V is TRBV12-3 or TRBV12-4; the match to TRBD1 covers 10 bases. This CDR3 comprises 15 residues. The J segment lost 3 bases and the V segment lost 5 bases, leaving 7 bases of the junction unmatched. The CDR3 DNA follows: TGTGCCAGCAGTCTCTCGACAGGGGGCCGCTACGAGCAGTACTTC. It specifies CASSLSTGGRYEQYF.

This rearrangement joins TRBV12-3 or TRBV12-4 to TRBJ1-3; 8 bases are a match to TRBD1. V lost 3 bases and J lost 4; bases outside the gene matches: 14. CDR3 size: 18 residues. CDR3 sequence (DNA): TGTGCCAGCAGTTTTGGCTACAGGGGGAGGATCCCGGGAAACACCATATATTTT. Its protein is CASSFGYRGRIPGNTIYF.

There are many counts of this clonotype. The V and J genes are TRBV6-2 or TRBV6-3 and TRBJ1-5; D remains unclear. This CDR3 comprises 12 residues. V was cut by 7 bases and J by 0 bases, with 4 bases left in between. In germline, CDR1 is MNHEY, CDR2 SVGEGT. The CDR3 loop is CASTTSNQPQHF. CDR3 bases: TGTGCCAGCACGACTAGCAATCAGCCCCAGCATTTT.

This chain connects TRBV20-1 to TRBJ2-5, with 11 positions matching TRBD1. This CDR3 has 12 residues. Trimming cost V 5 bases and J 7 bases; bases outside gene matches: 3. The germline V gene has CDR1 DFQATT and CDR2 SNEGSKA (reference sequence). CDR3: CSAEGQGGTQYF. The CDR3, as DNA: TGCAGTGCTGAGGGACAGGGGGGGACCCAGTACTTC.

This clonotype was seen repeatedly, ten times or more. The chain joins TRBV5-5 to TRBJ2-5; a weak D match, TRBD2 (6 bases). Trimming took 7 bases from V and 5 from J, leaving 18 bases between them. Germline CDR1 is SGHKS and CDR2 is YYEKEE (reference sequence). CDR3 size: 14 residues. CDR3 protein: CASSGLGRSETQYF. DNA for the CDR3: TGTGCCAGCTCCGGACTGGGGAGGTCGGAGACCCAGTACTTC.

Here the CDR3 DNA reads TGTGCCAGCAGTTTATCCCGGACTGCAGATACGCAGTATTTT. Translated, it gives CASSLSRTADTQYF. The J gene is TRBJ2-3, the V gene TRBV28; perhaps TRBD2 as D (5 bases). Per germline, CDR1 MDHEN and CDR2 SYDVKM. This CDR3 spans 14 amino acids. With 1 base removed from V and 4 bases from J, the gap between germline ends came to 9 bases.

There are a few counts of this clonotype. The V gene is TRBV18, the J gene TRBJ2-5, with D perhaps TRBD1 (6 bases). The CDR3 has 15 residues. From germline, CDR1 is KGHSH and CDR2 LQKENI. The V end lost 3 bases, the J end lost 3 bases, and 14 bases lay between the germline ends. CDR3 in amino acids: CASSPTWGREETQYF. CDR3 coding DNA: TGTGCCAGCTCACCGACATGGGGGCGGGAAGAGACCCAGTACTTC. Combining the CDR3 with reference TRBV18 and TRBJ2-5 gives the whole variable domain NAGVMQNPRHLVRRRGQEARLRCSPMKGHSHVYWYRQLPEEGLKFMVYLQKENIIDESGMPKERFSAEFPKEGPSILRIQQVVRGDSAAYFCASSPTWGREETQYFGPGTRLLVL.

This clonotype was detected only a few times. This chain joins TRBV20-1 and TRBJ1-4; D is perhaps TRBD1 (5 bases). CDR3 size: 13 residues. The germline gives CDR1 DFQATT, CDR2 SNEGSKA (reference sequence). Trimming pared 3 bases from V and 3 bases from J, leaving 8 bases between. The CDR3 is CSASQGSNEKLFF. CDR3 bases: TGCAGTGCTAGTCAGGGCTCTAATGAAAAACTGTTTTTT.

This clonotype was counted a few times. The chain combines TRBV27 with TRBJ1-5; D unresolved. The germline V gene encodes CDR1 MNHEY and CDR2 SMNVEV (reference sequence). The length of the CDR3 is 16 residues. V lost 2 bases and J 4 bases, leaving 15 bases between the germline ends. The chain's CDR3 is CASSLVGNLANQPQHF. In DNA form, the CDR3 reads TGTGCCAGCAGTTTAGTGGGGAATCTAGCGAATCAGCCCCAGCATTTT.

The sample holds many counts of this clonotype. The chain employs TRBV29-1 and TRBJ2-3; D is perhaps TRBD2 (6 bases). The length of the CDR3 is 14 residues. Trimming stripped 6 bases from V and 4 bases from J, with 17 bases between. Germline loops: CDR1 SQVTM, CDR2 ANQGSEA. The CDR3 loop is CSVARAGRPDTQYF. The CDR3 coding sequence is TGCAGCGTGGCCAGGGCGGGACGACCAGATACGCAGTATTTT.

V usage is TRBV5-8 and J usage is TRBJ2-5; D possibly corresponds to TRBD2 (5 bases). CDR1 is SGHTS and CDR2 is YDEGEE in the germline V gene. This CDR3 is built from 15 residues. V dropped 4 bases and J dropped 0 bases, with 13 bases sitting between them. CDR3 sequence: CASSPSGGHQETQYF. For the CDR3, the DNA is TGTGCCAGCAGCCCCAGCGGAGGACACCAAGAGACCCAGTACTTC.

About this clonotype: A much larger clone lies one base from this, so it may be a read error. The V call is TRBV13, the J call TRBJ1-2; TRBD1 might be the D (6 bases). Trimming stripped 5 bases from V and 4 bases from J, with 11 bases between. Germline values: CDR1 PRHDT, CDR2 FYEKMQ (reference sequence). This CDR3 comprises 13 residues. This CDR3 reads CASSTGQTYGYTF. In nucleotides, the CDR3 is TGTGCCAGCAGCACCGGACAGACCTATGGCTACACCTTC.

Written as DNA, the CDR3 is TGTGCTAGTGGTTTGGGACAAGGCTACGAGCAGTACTTC. This gives the protein CASGLGQGYEQYF. V is TRBV12-5 and J is TRBJ2-7; D unresolved. Germline V gene data show CDR1 as LGHNT and CDR2 as FRNRAP. CDR3 length: 13 amino acids. The ends were cut back, 1 base at V and 3 bases at J, with 7 bases in the middle.

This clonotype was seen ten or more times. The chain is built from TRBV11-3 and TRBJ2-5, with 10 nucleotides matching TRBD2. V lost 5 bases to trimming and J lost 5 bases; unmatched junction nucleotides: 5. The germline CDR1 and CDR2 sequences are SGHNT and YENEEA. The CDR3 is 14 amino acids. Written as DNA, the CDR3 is TGTGCCAGCAGCCAGCGGGAGGGCGTGGAGACCCAGTACTTC. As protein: CASSQREGVETQYF. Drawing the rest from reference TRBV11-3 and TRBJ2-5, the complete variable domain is EAGVVQSPRYKIIEKKQPVAFWCNPISGHNTLYWYLQNLGQGPELLIRYENEEAVDDSQLPKDRFSAERLKGVDSTLKIQPAELGDSAVYLCASSQREGVETQYFGPGTRLLVL.

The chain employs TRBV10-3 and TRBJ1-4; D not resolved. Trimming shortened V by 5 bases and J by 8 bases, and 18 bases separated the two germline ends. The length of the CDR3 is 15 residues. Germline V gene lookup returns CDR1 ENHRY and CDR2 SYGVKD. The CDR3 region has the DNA TGTGCCATCAGTAACACCGGTGTCGGTGAAGAAAAACTGTTTTTT. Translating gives CAISNTGVGEEKLFF.

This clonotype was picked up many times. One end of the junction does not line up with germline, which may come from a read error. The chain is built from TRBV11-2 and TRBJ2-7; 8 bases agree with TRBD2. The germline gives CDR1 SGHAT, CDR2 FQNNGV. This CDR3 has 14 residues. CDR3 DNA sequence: TGTGCCAACAGCTCGGGACTAGACATTTACGAGCAGTACTTC. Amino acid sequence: CANSSGLDIYEQYF.

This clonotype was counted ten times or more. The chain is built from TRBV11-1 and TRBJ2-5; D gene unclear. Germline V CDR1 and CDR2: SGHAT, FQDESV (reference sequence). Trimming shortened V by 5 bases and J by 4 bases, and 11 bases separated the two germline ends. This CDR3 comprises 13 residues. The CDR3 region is CASSLTRTETQYF. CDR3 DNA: TGTGCCAGCAGCCTAACCCGGACAGAGACCCAGTACTTC.

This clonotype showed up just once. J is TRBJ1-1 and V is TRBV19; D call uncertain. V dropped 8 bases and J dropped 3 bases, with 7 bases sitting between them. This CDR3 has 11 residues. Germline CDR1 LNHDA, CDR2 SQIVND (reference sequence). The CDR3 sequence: CASGPDTEAFF. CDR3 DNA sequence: TGTGCCAGTGGGCCGGACACTGAAGCTTTCTTT.

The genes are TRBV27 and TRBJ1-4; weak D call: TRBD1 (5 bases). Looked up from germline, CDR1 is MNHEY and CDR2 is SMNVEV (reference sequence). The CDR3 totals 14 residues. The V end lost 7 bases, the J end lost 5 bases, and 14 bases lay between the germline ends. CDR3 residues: CASTRGIWNEKLFF. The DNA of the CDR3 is TGTGCCAGCACTAGGGGTATTTGGAATGAAAAACTGTTTTTT. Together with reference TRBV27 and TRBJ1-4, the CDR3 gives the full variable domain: EAQVTQNPRYLITVTGKKLTVTCSQNMNHEYMSWYRQDPGLGLRQIYYSMNVEVTDKGDVPEGYKVSRKEKRNFPLILESPSPNQTSLYFCASTRGIWNEKLFFGSGTQLSVL.

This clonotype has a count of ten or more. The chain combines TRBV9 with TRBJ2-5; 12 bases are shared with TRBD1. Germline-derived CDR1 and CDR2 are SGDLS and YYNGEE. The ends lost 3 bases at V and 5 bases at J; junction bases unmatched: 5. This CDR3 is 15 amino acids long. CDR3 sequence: CASSDGTGGAETQYF. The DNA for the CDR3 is TGTGCCAGCAGCGATGGGACAGGGGGCGCGGAGACCCAGTACTTC. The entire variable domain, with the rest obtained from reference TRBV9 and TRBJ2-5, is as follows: DSGVTQTPKHLITATGQRVTLRCSPRSGDLSVYWYQQSLDQGLQFLIQYYNGEERAKGNILERFSAQQFPDLHSELNLSSLELGDSALYFCASSDGTGGAETQYFGPGTRLLVL.

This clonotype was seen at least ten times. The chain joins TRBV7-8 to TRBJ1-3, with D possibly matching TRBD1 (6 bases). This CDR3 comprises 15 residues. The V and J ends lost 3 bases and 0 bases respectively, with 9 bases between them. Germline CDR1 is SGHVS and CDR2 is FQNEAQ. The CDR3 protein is CASSLDRISGNTIYF. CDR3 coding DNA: TGTGCCAGCAGCTTGGACAGAATCTCTGGAAACACCATATATTTT.

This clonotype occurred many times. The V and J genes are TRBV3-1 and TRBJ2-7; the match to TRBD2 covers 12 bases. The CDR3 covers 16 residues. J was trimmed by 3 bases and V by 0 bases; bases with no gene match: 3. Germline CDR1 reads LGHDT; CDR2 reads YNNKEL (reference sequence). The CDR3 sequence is CASSQEETSGSYEQYF. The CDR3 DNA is TGTGCCAGCAGCCAAGAGGAGACTAGCGGGAGCTACGAGCAGTACTTC.

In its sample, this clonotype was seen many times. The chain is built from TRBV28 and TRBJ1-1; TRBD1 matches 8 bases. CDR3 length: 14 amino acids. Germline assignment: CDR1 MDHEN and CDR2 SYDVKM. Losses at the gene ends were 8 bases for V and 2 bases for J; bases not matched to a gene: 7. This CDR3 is CASRQGPENTEAFF. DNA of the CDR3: TGTGCCAGCCGACAGGGGCCAGAAAACACTGAAGCTTTCTTT. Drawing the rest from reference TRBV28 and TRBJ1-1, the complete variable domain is DVKVTQSSRYLVKRTGEKVFLECVQDMDHENMFWYRQDPGLGLRLIYFSYDVKMKEKGDIPEGYSVSREKKERFSLILESASTNQTSMYLCASRQGPENTEAFFGQGTRLTVV.

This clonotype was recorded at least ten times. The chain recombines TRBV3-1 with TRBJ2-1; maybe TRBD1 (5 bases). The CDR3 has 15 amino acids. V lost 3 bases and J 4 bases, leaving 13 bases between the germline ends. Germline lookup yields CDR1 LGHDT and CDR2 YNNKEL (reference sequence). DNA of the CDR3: TGTGCCAGCAGCCAGGTTGGGGCACCGTACAATGAGCAGTTCTTC. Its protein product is CASSQVGAPYNEQFF.